Here is one TCR beta chain with its context. The antigen it recognizes is unknown. Within one base of it there is no much larger clone, and no base qualities were kept. CDR1 and CDR2, looked up from the germline V gene, are KGHDR and SFDVKD. From the cysteine up to the phenylalanine, the CDR3 has a length of 18 residues. The sequence is cut down to CDR3 DNA, 54 bases in frame from base 1. Trimmed from V: 5 bases; trimmed from J: 1 base; junction bases lacking a gene match: 8. Library preparation employed multiplex PCR. For sequencing, an Illumina HiSeq 4000 was employed. CDR3 regions were amplified by Arm-PCR with iRepertoire HTBI primers to construct TCR beta libraries. Before sequencing, the PCR products underwent gel purification. The authors' pipeline ran thus. Gene usage analysis of CDR3 amino acid clonotypes used the roughly 62 TRBV and about 15 TRBJ segments found across samples. COPE and FqMerger were used to merge the filtered high-quality paired reads into contigs. BLAST was used to align contigs to IMGT TRBV, TRBD and TRBJ reference genes, and CDR3 was defined according to IMGT. Clonotypes above 0.1% frequency were classified as highly expanded clones. Shannon entropy was used to measure repertoire diversity, and the Gini coefficient was used to measure V-J evenness. Clonotypes shared by more than one individual were considered public. The raw public data were reprocessed by TCRdb itself: fastp quality trimming at Q25, MiXCR clonotype calling, in-frame beta chains only. Rows merge per CDR3 protein into single entries with the most common DNA and genes. The V and J calls were not made by the authors but by TCRdb's processing. In this sample the table shows more than 650,000 distinct CDR3 sequences, 30% of which occur a single time. The ten largest account for around 40% of the sample.

This specimen comes from a study of regulatory T cells in long-lasting Graves disease (dated by TCRdb to the early 2020s). Background on the whole study: Persistent Graves' disease was defined as antithyroid drug treatment for over 5 years with persistently positive TSH receptor autoantibodies. Patients with persistent Graves' disease were compared with patients with newly diagnosed Graves' disease using TCR sequencing and RNA sequencing of peripheral blood. The study took place in China and was registered as a clinical trial. TCR sequencing covered approximately 13 persistent and approximately 20 newly diagnosed Graves' disease patients, 33 samples in total. On average, persistent Graves' disease patients in the clinical cohort had been on antithyroid drugs for approximately ten years.

The study at large found these results: Lower TCR Shannon entropy and fewer highly expanded clones were observed in persistent Graves' disease patients than in newly diagnosed patients, which suggested clonal expansion. Preferential use of TRBV28, TRBJ1-2 and TRBJ2-5 was observed in persistent disease, whereas TRBV20-1 and TRBJ2-1 were favored in newly diagnosed disease. The small sample size was acknowledged by the authors as a limitation that may reduce accuracy. Patients with persistent disease shared more public clonotypes (around 3,000) than newly diagnosed patients did (roughly 970). Sequencing and analysis were restricted to the TCR beta chain. Only peripheral blood was studied, because thyroid tissue, the primary lesion, was inaccessible.

Interpreted using the paper, the time point label stands for: persistent/refractory GD, antithyroid drugs over 5 years with positive TRAb. For both TCR sequencing and RNA sequencing, RNA was extracted from PBMCs in TRIzol. Graves' disease was diagnosed according to American Thyroid Association guidelines. Recruitment of patients was carried out at an endocrinology department in Xi'an, China. Each patient gave roughly 8.4 milliliters of peripheral blood, collected in an EDTA anticoagulant tube. PBMCs were isolated by Ficoll Paque Plus density gradient separation without further T cell sorting. RNA quality was checked with an Agilent 2100 Bioanalyzer and agarose gel, and concentration with a NanoDrop 2000.

The sample in question was peripheral blood mononuclear cells (PBMCs), obtained when the disease was refractory, from a patient treated with antithyroid drugs. The receptor was isolated from a female donor with Graves disease. Recombination connected TRBV24-1 to TRBJ2-1; a stretch of 12 junction bases matches TRBD2. The nucleotides are TGTGCCACCAGTGTCCTAGGACTAGCGGGATTGTCCTACAATGAGCAGTTCTTC. This gives the protein CATSVLGLAGLSYNEQFF.